Below are 23 T cell receptor beta chains sequenced from a single sample in a study of T cells after yellow fever vaccination. TCRdb called the 5' RACE reads again in MiXCR, with one record for every CDR3 protein. The table has 250,000 or so distinct CDR3 sequences, 6.7% seen once. Sequencing was performed on CD4+ T cells sorted from PBMCs, taken on the day of the yellow fever booster vaccination. The origin of the receptors is a man aged 30 to 39 who received the YFV17D yellow fever vaccine.

This clonotype was counted many times. The J gene is TRBJ2-1, the V gene TRBV4-2; 11 positions agree with TRBD2. The CDR3 runs 18 residues. CDR1 and CDR2 (germline): LGHNA, YNFKEQ. Unmatched junction bases numbered 9, after V lost 1 base and J lost 4 bases. The DNA of the CDR3 is TGTGCCAGCAGCCAAGTTGGTTCGGGACTAGCGGCGTACAATGAGCAGTTCTTC. Its protein is CASSQVGSGLAAYNEQFF.

This clonotype was observed a few times. This chain uses TRBV5-5 with TRBJ1-1, with a possible D match to TRBD1 (6 bases). The CDR3 has 16 amino acids. Germline CDR1 and CDR2: SGHKS and YYEKEE (reference sequence). Trimming stripped 1 base from V and 2 bases from J, with 15 bases between. The CDR3 sequence: CASSLFKGVGNTEAFF. The CDR3 DNA reads as TGTGCCAGCAGCTTGTTCAAGGGGGTGGGAAACACTGAAGCTTTCTTT.

The rearrangement links TRBV7-2 to TRBJ2-4; D call uncertain. Germline values: CDR1 SGHTA, CDR2 FQGNSA. Trimming removed 2 bases at V and 3 bases at J, with 8 bases between. CDR3 length: 14 amino acids. The CDR3 reads CASSLSTGKNIQYF. The CDR3, as DNA: TGTGCCAGCAGCTTAAGTACGGGCAAAAACATTCAGTACTTC.

This clonotype was counted many times. Here the CDR3 reads CGLGRGRWEQFF. The CDR3 bases are TGTGGCCTTGGGCGGGGGCGTTGGGAGCAGTTCTTC. This chain links TRBV30 with TRBJ2-1, with D possibly being TRBD2 (7 bases). This CDR3 is built from 12 residues. In germline, CDR1 is GTSNPN, CDR2 SVGIG (reference sequence). Drawing the rest from reference TRBV30 and TRBJ2-1, the complete variable domain is SQTIHQWPATLVQPVGSPLSLECTVEGTSNPNLYWYRQAAGRGLQLLFYSVGIGQISSEVPQNLSASRPQDRQFILSSKKLLLSDSGFYLCGLGRGRWEQFFGPGTRLTVL.

This clonotype appeared many times. This chain joins TRBV7-3 and TRBJ2-7, with TRBD2 matching 14 bases. With 5 bases clipped from V and 0 bases from J, the junction kept 12 bases outside the gene matches. The CDR3 spans 19 residues. Germline-derived CDR1 and CDR2 are SGHTA and FQGTGA. CDR3 sequence (DNA): TGTGCCAGCAGCAACCGTGGACAGGGGACTAGCGGGAGCTCCTACGAGCAGTACTTC. Encoded protein: CASSNRGQGTSGSSYEQYF.

This clonotype was recorded a few times. This sequence joins TRBV6-5 and TRBJ1-3, with D perhaps TRBD1 (6 bases). Germline V gene lookup returns CDR1 MNHEY and CDR2 SVGAGI. V lost 6 bases to trimming and J lost 0 bases, with 18 bases between them. The CDR3 contains 17 residues. The DNA for the CDR3 is TGTGCCAGCAGACAAGGAGGACAGCGGCTCTCTGGAAACACCATATATTTT. It yields the protein CASRQGGQRLSGNTIYF.

The rearrangement links TRBV7-2 to TRBJ2-5, with TRBD2 as a possible D gene (5 bases). The CDR3 has 13 amino acids. Trimming took 3 bases from V and 5 from J, leaving 10 bases between them. Germline values: CDR1 SGHTA, CDR2 FQGNSA. CDR3 region: CASSFDYYETQYF. DNA of the CDR3: TGTGCCAGCAGCTTTGACTATTACGAGACCCAGTACTTC.

This clonotype came up a few times. The J gene is TRBJ2-1, the V gene TRBV20-1; TRBD1 agrees at 9 bases. Losses at the gene ends were 4 bases for V and 3 bases for J; bases not matched to a gene: 7. This CDR3 is built from 15 residues. Looked up from germline, CDR1 is DFQATT and CDR2 is SNEGSKA (reference sequence). This CDR3 reads CSAIQGQGYYNEQFF. The CDR3 coding sequence is TGCAGTGCTATCCAGGGACAGGGATACTACAATGAGCAGTTCTTC.

This clonotype came up many times. The V and J genes are TRBV18 and TRBJ2-5; no clear D gene. This CDR3 region has 14 residues. V was cut by 3 bases and J by 4 bases, with 12 bases left in between. Germline CDR1 KGHSH, CDR2 LQKENI. DNA for the CDR3: TGTGCCAGCTCACCCCCGTCGAAGGGAGAGACCCAGTACTTC. Its protein is CASSPPSKGETQYF. The whole variable domain, remainder taken from reference TRBV18 and TRBJ2-5, is NAGVMQNPRHLVRRRGQEARLRCSPMKGHSHVYWYRQLPEEGLKFMVYLQKENIIDESGMPKERFSAEFPKEGPSILRIQQVVRGDSAAYFCASSPPSKGETQYFGPGTRLLVL.

The V call is TRBV6-2 or TRBV6-3, the J call TRBJ2-1; 14 nucleotides agree with TRBD2. The trim removed 7 bases at V and 10 bases at J, leaving 6 bases unmatched. CDR1 and CDR2 from the germline V gene are MNHEY and SVGEGT. The length of the CDR3 is 14 residues. CDR3: CASNPGLAGVEQFF. The CDR3 nucleotides are TGTGCCAGCAATCCGGGACTAGCGGGAGTGGAGCAGTTCTTC.

This clonotype was counted only a few times. The genes are TRBV7-9 and TRBJ1-6; D ambiguous. The V end lost 5 bases, the J end lost 7 bases, and 9 bases lay between the germline ends. The CDR3 totals 13 residues. Germline CDR1 SEHNR, CDR2 FQNEAQ (reference sequence). CDR3 residues: CASSGEGNSPLHF. Written as DNA, the CDR3 is TGTGCCAGCAGCGGAGAGGGAAATTCACCCCTCCACTTT.

This clonotype has a handful of counts. This chain uses TRBV11-2 with TRBJ2-3; D not certain. The germline gives CDR1 SGHAT, CDR2 FQNNGV. Trimming cost V 6 bases and J 2 bases, with 18 bases left between them. The CDR3 extends over 16 amino acids. This CDR3 is CASSPLGRRLTDTQYF. The DNA for the CDR3 is TGTGCCAGCAGTCCCCTCGGGCGGCGGCTCACAGATACGCAGTATTTT.

The genes are TRBV11-2 and TRBJ2-7, with D possibly being TRBD2 (7 bases). The germline V gene has CDR1 SGHAT and CDR2 FQNNGV. This CDR3 has 16 amino acids. V was cut by 3 bases and J by 2 bases, with 17 bases left in between. The CDR3 DNA is TGTGCCAGCAGCTTTTTGGGGGGGGGCAGGACCTACGAGCAGTACTTC. Translation: CASSFLGGGRTYEQYF.

This clonotype has just a few counts. The rearrangement joins TRBV5-1 to TRBJ1-3, with a tentative D call TRBD1 (5 bases). Germline CDR1 reads SGHRS; CDR2 reads YFSETQ. CDR3 length equals 14 residues. Trimming shortened V by 4 bases and J by 2 bases, and 10 bases separated the two germline ends. CDR3 in amino acids: CASSGGEAGNTIYF. As DNA, the CDR3 is TGCGCCAGCAGCGGGGGAGAGGCTGGAAACACCATATATTTT.

This chain uses TRBV7-2 with TRBJ2-1; perhaps TRBD2 as D (6 bases). Deletions cut 3 bases from V and 8 bases from J, with 14 bases between. There are 14 residues in the CDR3. Germline V CDR1 and CDR2: SGHTA, FQGNSA. The CDR3 spells CASSLRLVSHEQFF. CDR3 sequence (DNA): TGTGCCAGCAGCTTGCGACTAGTAAGCCATGAGCAGTTCTTC.

This clonotype was seen a handful of times. The CDR3 DNA reads TGCGCCAGCAGCCAAGATTTGGCACAGTACAATGAGCAGTTCTTC. This encodes CASSQDLAQYNEQFF. The chain joins TRBV4-3 to TRBJ2-1; D not resolved. This CDR3 region has 15 residues. V gave up 0 bases and J gave up 4 bases, with 10 bases separating them. CDR1 is LGHNA, CDR2 YSLEER, per germline.

This clonotype has only a few counts. J is TRBJ2-7 and V is TRBV10-2; possible D gene TRBD2, 5 bases. The germline V gene has CDR1 WSHSY and CDR2 SAAADI. The CDR3 loop spans 13 amino acids. Trimming removed 5 bases at V and 3 bases at J, with 11 bases between. The CDR3 sequence: CASSSGINYEQYF. Written as DNA, the CDR3 is TGCGCCAGCAGTTCCGGGATCAACTACGAGCAGTACTTC.

This clonotype was seen only a few times. V gene TRBV12-3 or TRBV12-4 combines with J gene TRBJ1-2; 10 bases agree with TRBD1. V was pared by 6 bases and J by 4 bases, with 2 bases of the junction left unmatched. This CDR3 is built from 13 residues. CDR3 bases: TGTGCCAGCAGAAGGACAGGGGGCTATGGCTACACCTTC. This translates into CASRRTGGYGYTF.

This clonotype was counted between two and nine times. This rearrangement joins TRBV20-1 to TRBJ1-5, with 7 bases matching TRBD1. The trim removed 4 bases at V and 4 bases at J, leaving 4 bases unmatched. This CDR3 has 13 amino acids. CDR1 and CDR2 (germline): DFQATT, SNEGSKA (reference sequence). The CDR3 loop is CSATLRGNQPQHF. CDR3 DNA: TGCAGTGCTACCCTCAGGGGGAATCAGCCCCAGCATTTT.

This clonotype has just a few counts. V gene TRBV7-2 combines with J gene TRBJ1-1; TRBD1 is a possible D gene (6 bases). Between the trimmed V and J ends, which lost 4 bases and 4 bases, there was a span of 13 bases. Germline V lookup: CDR1 SGHTA, CDR2 FQGNSA. The CDR3 is 14 amino acids. CDR3 in amino acids: CASSYRGSGTEAFF. The CDR3, as DNA: TGTGCCAGCAGCTATAGGGGGTCGGGCACTGAAGCTTTCTTT.

This clonotype was seen many times. The chain combines TRBV7-3 with TRBJ1-2, with 9 bases that match TRBD1. The CDR3 length is 16 residues. Germline V gene data show CDR1 as SGHTA and CDR2 as FQGTGA. The J segment lost 6 bases and the V segment lost 4 bases, leaving 12 bases of the junction unmatched. The CDR3 DNA follows: TGTGCCAGCAGCTCGACAGGGGGTCTGGCCGTTAATGGCTACACCTTC. Amino acids: CASSSTGGLAVNGYTF.

The V and J genes are TRBV25-1 and TRBJ2-4; D is ambiguous. Trimming removed 0 bases at V and 0 bases at J, with 9 bases between. The length of the CDR3 is 16 residues. The V gene's germline CDR1 is MGHDK and CDR2 SYGVNS. The CDR3 sequence is CASSEYPPRAKNIQYF. The CDR3 bases are TGTGCCAGCAGTGAATACCCCCCGCGAGCCAAAAACATTCAGTACTTC.

This clonotype was recorded at least ten times. This chain joins TRBV6-1 and TRBJ2-3, with D possibly matching TRBD2 (6 bases). Germline loops: CDR1 MNHNS, CDR2 SASEGT. The CDR3 is 13 residues long. V shed 6 bases and J shed 1 base, with 8 bases lying between them. CDR3 DNA sequence: TGTGCCAGCAGACCGGGGGGCACAGATACGCAGTATTTT. This gives the protein CASRPGGTDTQYF.